A single sample is the source of the 28 T cell receptor beta chains below, sequenced in a study of somatic mutations in cytotoxic T cells in rheumatoid arthritis. Here immunoSEQ multiplex PCR was the method, and the copy in TCRdb shows in-frame clones only, minus some. Of tens of thousands of clones in the sample, 82% are singletons; the top ten hold roughly 7.6%. Sequences were obtained from CD8+ T cells sorted from blood. Receptor source: an adult with rheumatoid arthritis.

This chain uses TRBV29-1 with TRBJ1-2; D ambiguous. Per the germline V gene, CDR1 is SQVTM and CDR2 is ANQGSEA. Trimming stripped 2 bases from V and 0 bases from J, with 7 bases between. The CDR3 runs 13 residues. In DNA, the CDR3 is TGCAGCGTTGAACTAAGTCCTAACTATGGCTACACCTTC. Translation gives CSVELSPNYGYTF. Filled out from reference TRBV29-1 and TRBJ1-2, the complete variable domain reads SAVISQKPSRDICQRGTSLTIQCQVDSQVTMMFWYRQQPGQSLTLIATANQGSEATYESGFVIDKFPISRPNLTFSTLTVSNMSPEDSSIYLCSVELSPNYGYTFGSGTRLTVV.

This clone was seen a single time. The V call is TRBV6-1, the J call TRBJ2-1; D is tentatively TRBD1 or TRBD2 (5 bases each). This CDR3 spans 16 amino acids. Between the trimmed V and J ends, which lost 4 bases and 3 bases, there was a span of 16 bases. Per the germline V gene, CDR1 is MNHNS and CDR2 is SASEGT. CDR3 DNA: TGTGCCAGCAGTGTCGGGACCCTCCTTCGCTACAATGAGCAGTTCTTC. Translating it yields CASSVGTLLRYNEQFF.

The V gene is TRBV5-4, the J gene TRBJ1-2; a possible D gene is TRBD1 (5 bases). Germline V CDR1 and CDR2: SGHNT, YYREEE (reference sequence). CDR3 length: 16 residues. Deletions cut 4 bases from V and 8 bases from J, with 24 bases between. The CDR3 loop reads CASSPSVIVPDNGYTF. CDR3 DNA sequence: TGTGCCAGCAGCCCATCTGTGATAGTGCCGGACAACGGCTACACCTTC.

J is TRBJ1-2 and V is TRBV6-5; D is perhaps TRBD1 (5 bases). This CDR3 is built from 14 residues. V lost 2 bases and J lost 6, with 13 bases in between. Per germline, CDR1 MNHEY and CDR2 SVGAGI. CDR3 coding DNA: TGTGCCAGCAGTTACGGCAGAGGGGAGAATGGCTACACCTTC. It specifies CASSYGRGENGYTF.

The rearrangement links TRBV27 to TRBJ1-1; 7 bases align to TRBD1. Germline CDR1 is MNHEY and CDR2 is SMNVEV (reference sequence). The CDR3 has 15 amino acids. With 6 bases clipped from V and 4 bases from J, the junction kept 11 bases outside the gene matches. The CDR3, as DNA: TGTGCCAGCAGCTTGCGACAGGGTTGGGGCACTGAAGCTTTCTTT. Its translation: CASSLRQGWGTEAFF.

The V call is TRBV4-2, the J call TRBJ2-6; D assignment may be TRBD1 or TRBD2 (5 bases each). The CDR3 covers 19 residues. The V end was cut by 4 bases, the J end by 4 bases, with 23 bases between. Per the germline V gene, CDR1 is LGHNA and CDR2 is YNFKEQ. In nucleotides, the CDR3 is TGTGCCAGCAGCCGCCCCGAGGGGCGCCCCTTGCCGGGGGCCAACGTCCTGACTTTC. Protein: CASSRPEGRPLPGANVLTF.

V is TRBV11-3 and J is TRBJ1-2; D is possibly TRBD1 (5 bases). CDR3 size: 14 residues. The V gene's germline CDR1 is SGHNT and CDR2 YENEEA. Trimming took off 1 base at V and 8 bases at J, with 14 bases between the two ends. The CDR3: CASSLGGGATGYTF. The CDR3 nucleotides are TGTGCCAGCAGCTTAGGCGGAGGGGCAACCGGCTACACCTTC.

The chain has TRBV30 and TRBJ1-2; D not certain. Germline V lookup: CDR1 GTSNPN, CDR2 SVGIG (reference sequence). CDR3 length: 12 amino acids. Trimming cost V 0 bases and J 7 bases, with 9 bases left between them. CDR3 residues: CAWSVGFSGYTF. The CDR3 coding sequence is TGTGCCTGGAGTGTCGGATTCTCTGGCTACACCTTC.

The chain uses TRBV7-8 and TRBJ1-4; D unresolved. Germline-derived CDR1 and CDR2 are SGHVS and FQNEAQ. Trimming took 4 bases from V and 3 from J, leaving 3 bases between them. This CDR3 has 12 amino acids. In nucleotides, the CDR3 is TGTGCCAGCAGCTCCCCTAATGAAAAACTGTTTTTT. Translating it yields CASSSPNEKLFF. The full variable domain, in which reference TRBV7-8 and TRBJ1-4 provide the parts outside the CDR3, is GAGVSQSPRYKVAKRGQDVALRCDPISGHVSLFWYQQALGQGPEFLTYFQNEAQLDKSGLPSDRFFAERPEGSVSTLKIQRTQQEDSAVYLCASSSPNEKLFFGSGTQLSVL.

V is TRBV6-4 and J is TRBJ2-1; 11 bases match TRBD2. J was trimmed by 0 bases and V by 5 bases; bases with no gene match: 12. Germline V gene data show CDR1 as MRHNA and CDR2 as SNTAGT. CDR3 length equals 19 residues. The CDR3 coding sequence is TGTGCCAGCAGTAGATATGGGACTAGCGGTTTCAGCTCCTACAATGAGCAGTTCTTC. The encoded protein is CASSRYGTSGFSSYNEQFF.

The J gene is TRBJ2-5, the V gene TRBV25-1; D remains ambiguous. The DNA end lines up better with TRBJ2-7; the J call may be wrong. This CDR3 has 14 amino acids. Germline lookup yields CDR1 MGHDK and CDR2 SYGVNS. CDR3 bases: TGTGCCAGCAGTCGGGCAGGAGAAACCTACGAGCAGTACTTC. This gives the protein CASSRAGETYEQYF.

CDR3 sequence: CASRGINQPQHF. CDR3 nucleotides: TGTGCCAGCAGGGGTATCAATCAGCCCCAGCATTTT. The V gene is TRBV28, the J gene TRBJ1-5; D is unclear. CDR3 size: 12 residues. Per germline, CDR1 MDHEN and CDR2 SYDVKM. Between the trimmed V and J ends, which lost 6 bases and 3 bases, there was a span of 6 bases.

The chain is built from TRBV5-6 and TRBJ1-2; 8 bases align to TRBD1. The V gene end was trimmed by 4 bases and the J gene end by 4 bases; junction bases not matched to a gene: 15. The V gene's germline CDR1 is SGHDT and CDR2 YYEEEE. This CDR3 contains 17 residues. The CDR3 DNA reads TGTGCCAGCAGCCCGGGAGGCCCAGGGGGCTCCGGCTATGGCTACACCTTC. Translated, it gives CASSPGGPGGSGYGYTF.

The rearrangement links TRBV5-1 to TRBJ2-1; D call uncertain. V was trimmed by 3 bases and J by 1 base, leaving 14 bases between them. The CDR3 spans 16 residues. Germline CDR1 SGHRS, CDR2 YFSETQ. CDR3 protein: CASSSILKGSYNEQFF. The DNA of the CDR3 is TGCGCCAGCAGCTCCATTCTGAAGGGATCCTACAATGAGCAGTTCTTC.

This rearrangement joins TRBV4-1 to TRBJ2-3, with TRBD2 matching over 8 bases. Trimming cost V 0 bases and J 3 bases; bases outside gene matches: 8. Germline lookup yields CDR1 MGHRA and CDR2 YSYEKL. The CDR3 totals 17 residues. The chain's CDR3 is CASSQESTSDLTDTQYF. The CDR3 DNA reads TGCGCCAGCAGCCAAGAATCGACTAGCGATTTGACAGATACGCAGTATTTT.

The chain combines TRBV11-2 with TRBJ2-1; 8 positions agree with TRBD2. The junction had 3 bases not matched to a gene; V was cut back by 3 bases and J by 8 bases. The CDR3 has 13 residues. The germline CDR1 and CDR2 sequences are SGHAT and FQNNGV. CDR3 nucleotide sequence: TGTGCCAGCAGCTTCAAGCGGGAGTATGAGCAGTTCTTC. Residues: CASSFKREYEQFF.

Regarding this clone: Other nucleotide sequences from this sample produce the same CDR3. This chain joins TRBV27 and TRBJ2-5, with D hard to call. CDR1 MNHEY and CDR2 SMNVEV come from the germline V gene (reference sequence). This CDR3 is built from 11 residues. Trimming shortened V by 6 bases and J by 5 bases, and 7 bases separated the two germline ends. This chain's CDR3 is CASSLGETQYF. CDR3 coding DNA: TGTGCCAGCAGCCTGGGGGAGACCCAGTACTTC.

V and J are TRBV21-1 and TRBJ1-4; TRBD1, as called in the table, went unchecked against the DNA. TRBV21-1 represents a pseudogene. The CDR3 contains 16 residues. The CDR3 loop is CASSLGRGPANEKLFF. CDR3 DNA sequence: TGTGCCAGCAGCCTAGGAAGGGGGCCGGCTAATGAAAAACTGTTTTTT.

The chain uses TRBV5-6 and TRBJ1-4, with D unclear. Germline V gene data show CDR1 as SGHDT and CDR2 as YYEEEE. V lost 1 base, J lost 5 bases, and 12 bases lay in between. The CDR3 has 15 residues. CDR3 coding DNA: TGTGCCAGCAGCTTGTGGACGGTTGAGAATGAAAAACTGTTTTTT. It specifies CASSLWTVENEKLFF.

The rearrangement joins TRBV6-5 to TRBJ2-1; D is ambiguous. In germline, CDR1 is MNHEY, CDR2 SVGAGI. The CDR3 is 12 residues long. V was cut by 7 bases and J by 8 bases, with 12 bases left in between. The CDR3 region is CASTLDGDEQFF. The DNA for the CDR3 is TGTGCCAGCACCTTGGACGGCGATGAGCAGTTCTTC.

The chain couples TRBV7-8 to TRBJ2-3, with D maybe TRBD1 (5 bases). The CDR3 length is 14 residues. Germline V CDR1 and CDR2: SGHVS, FQNEAQ. The V end was cut by 5 bases, the J end by 2 bases, with 11 bases between. CDR3 nucleotides: TGTGCCAGCAGCCGGCCAGGGATCACAGATACGCAGTATTTT. This codes for CASSRPGITDTQYF.

The chain links TRBV19 to TRBJ2-1; no reliable D call. The V gene's germline CDR1 is LNHDA and CDR2 SQIVND (reference sequence). This CDR3 contains 16 residues. V was shortened by 5 bases and J by 1 base, with 15 bases between the two germline ends. In DNA, the CDR3 is TGTGCCAGTAGTCGGTACCACGACACTTCCTACAATGAGCAGTTCTTC. This sequence encodes CASSRYHDTSYNEQFF.

This sequence joins TRBV9 and TRBJ2-1; D not certain. The germline V gene has CDR1 SGDLS and CDR2 YYNGEE. This CDR3 has 12 residues. V was pared by 0 bases and J by 5 bases, with 3 bases between. The CDR3, as DNA: TGTGCCAGCAGCGTAGCGGACAATGAGCAGTTCTTC. Encoded protein: CASSVADNEQFF.

The chain carries TRBV6-1 and TRBJ1-1; D gene uncertain. Germline CDR1 reads MNHNS; CDR2 reads SASEGT. V was clipped by 6 bases and J by 1 base, with 9 bases between them. This CDR3 region has 13 residues. The DNA for the CDR3 is TGTGCCAGCAGCGCGACCTCGAACACTGAAGCTTTCTTT. Its protein is CASSATSNTEAFF.

The chain employs TRBV28 and TRBJ1-1; weak D call: TRBD1 (6 bases). Per the germline V gene, CDR1 is MDHEN and CDR2 is SYDVKM. This CDR3 comprises 13 residues. The germline V and J ends were trimmed by 3 bases and 7 bases, with 12 bases remaining between them. The CDR3 region has the DNA TGTGCCAGCAGTTTGGGGAGGGGGGTTGAAGCTTTCTTT. This translates into CASSLGRGVEAFF.

The chain links TRBV5-1 to TRBJ1-2; TRBD1 agrees at 8 bases. Germline CDR1 and CDR2: SGHRS and YFSETQ. This CDR3 comprises 11 residues. Losses at the gene ends were 7 bases for V and 8 bases for J; bases not matched to a gene: 4. Here the CDR3 DNA reads TGCGCCAGCGGGGACAGGAACGGCTACACCTTC. Encoded protein: CASGDRNGYTF.

The chain combines TRBV27 with TRBJ1-2, with D possibly TRBD1 on 5 matching bases. The CDR3 length is 12 residues. Per the germline V gene, CDR1 is MNHEY and CDR2 is SMNVEV (reference sequence). V lost 8 bases, J lost 8 bases, and 15 bases lay in between. The CDR3 loop reads CASAPRGGGYTF. The CDR3 bases are TGTGCCAGCGCCCCCCGGGGCGGCGGCTACACCTTC.

The rearrangement uses TRBV19 and TRBJ1-1, with D maybe TRBD1 (5 bases). The CDR3 length is 15 residues. The germline V gene has CDR1 LNHDA and CDR2 SQIVND (reference sequence). The V end was cut by 0 bases, the J end by 3 bases, with 11 bases between. The CDR3 spells CASSIDEGSYTEAFF. The CDR3 DNA reads TGTGCCAGTAGTATAGATGAGGGGAGCTACACTGAAGCTTTCTTT. Full variable domain (remainder filled in from reference TRBV19 and TRBJ1-1): DGGITQSPKYLFRKEGQNVTLSCEQNLNHDAMYWYRQDPGQGLRLIYYSQIVNDFQKGDIAEGYSVSREKKESFPLTVTSAQKNPTAFYLCASSIDEGSYTEAFFGQGTRLTVV.